This TCR beta chain was profiled in a study of blood T cell repertoires in COVID-19. In the study overall: T cells, B-cell-depleted T cells, or PBMCs provided the cDNA or gDNA that served as material.

This table comes from immunoSEQ multiplex PCR, and its TCRdb copy is limited to in-frame clones, with some not included. The table lists hundreds of thousands of clones, 70% to 90% of them singletons, with over 0.55% in the top ten. The V gene's germline CDR1 is SGHVS and CDR2 FQNEAQ. This CDR3 comprises 15 residues. V lost 1 base to trimming and J lost 0 bases, with 7 bases between them. This rearrangement joins TRBV7-8 to TRBJ1-3; D remains ambiguous. What was sequenced was peripheral blood. The TCR originated in a human donor in a cohort sampled during active COVID-19. CDR3 sequence reads: CASSLGGLSGNTIYF. CDR3 DNA sequence: TGTGCCAGCAGCTTAGGAGGGCTCTCTGGAAACACCATATATTTT.